The 2 T cell receptor beta chains listed next were all sequenced from one sample in a study of cytotoxic CD8 clonotypes in ibrutinib-treated CLL. Assay: immunoSEQ multiplex PCR; the TCRdb copy retains only in-frame clones and omits some. In the table there are about 140,000 clones, 70% to 85% of which are singletons. This sample comprised PBMCs, obtained after 12 months of ibrutinib treatment. These receptors originate from a human donor with chronic lymphocytic leukemia.

The V and J genes are TRBV4-3 and TRBJ2-1, with TRBD2 matching 9 bases. V gave up 1 base and J gave up 15 bases; unmatched junction bases: 7. Germline assignment: CDR1 LGHNA and CDR2 YSLEER. CDR3 length: 13 amino acids. CDR3 bases: TGCGCCAGCAGCCAAGGGCTGGCGGGAGGGGCGTTCTTC. The encoded protein is CASSQGLAGGAFF.

This rearrangement joins TRBV4-2 to TRBJ2-1; D unresolved. The V and J ends lost 3 bases and 9 bases respectively, with 15 bases between them. Germline V CDR1 and CDR2: LGHNA, YNFKEQ. The CDR3 extends over 14 amino acids. As DNA, the CDR3 is TGTGCCAGCAGCCATGTTGATCCCACAAGTGAGCAGTTCTTC. This sequence encodes CASSHVDPTSEQFF.